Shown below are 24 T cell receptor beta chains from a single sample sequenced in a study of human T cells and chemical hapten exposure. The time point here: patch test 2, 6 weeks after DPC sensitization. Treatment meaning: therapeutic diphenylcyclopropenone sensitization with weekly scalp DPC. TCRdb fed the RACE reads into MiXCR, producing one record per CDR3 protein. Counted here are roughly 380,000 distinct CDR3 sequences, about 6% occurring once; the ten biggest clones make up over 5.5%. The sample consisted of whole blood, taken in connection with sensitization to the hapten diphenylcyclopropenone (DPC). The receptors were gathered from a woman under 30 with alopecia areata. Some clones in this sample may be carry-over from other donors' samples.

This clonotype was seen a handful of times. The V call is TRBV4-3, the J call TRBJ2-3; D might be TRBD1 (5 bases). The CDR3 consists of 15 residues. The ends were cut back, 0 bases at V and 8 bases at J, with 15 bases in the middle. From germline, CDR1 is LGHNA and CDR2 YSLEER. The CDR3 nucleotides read TGCGCCAGCAGCCAAGATATGGGGCAAATGGGTACGCAGTATTTT. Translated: CASSQDMGQMGTQYF.

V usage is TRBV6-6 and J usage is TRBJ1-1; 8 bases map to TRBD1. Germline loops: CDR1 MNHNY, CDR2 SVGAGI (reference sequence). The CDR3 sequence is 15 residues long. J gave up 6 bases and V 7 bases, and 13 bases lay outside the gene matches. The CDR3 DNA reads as TGTGCCAGCACTAAGGGAAGGGCAGGGGGCCCTGAAGCTTTCTTT. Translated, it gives CASTKGRAGGPEAFF.

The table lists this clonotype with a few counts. CDR3 DNA: TGCGCCAGCAGCCAAGATTCCCGCACTACCGGGGAGCTGTTTTTT. Its protein product is CASSQDSRTTGELFF. This chain connects TRBV4-3 to TRBJ2-2; no clear D gene. This CDR3 has 15 amino acids. Germline CDR1 is LGHNA and CDR2 is YSLEER. Between the trimmed V and J ends, which lost 0 bases and 5 bases, there was a span of 10 bases.

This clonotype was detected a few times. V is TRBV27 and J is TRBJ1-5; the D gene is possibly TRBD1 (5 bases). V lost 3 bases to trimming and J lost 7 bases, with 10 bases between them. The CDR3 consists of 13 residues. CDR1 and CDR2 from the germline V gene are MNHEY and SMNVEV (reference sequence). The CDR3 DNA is TGTGCCAGCAGTTTCCAGGGAGAGCAGCCCCAGCATTTT. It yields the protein CASSFQGEQPQHF.

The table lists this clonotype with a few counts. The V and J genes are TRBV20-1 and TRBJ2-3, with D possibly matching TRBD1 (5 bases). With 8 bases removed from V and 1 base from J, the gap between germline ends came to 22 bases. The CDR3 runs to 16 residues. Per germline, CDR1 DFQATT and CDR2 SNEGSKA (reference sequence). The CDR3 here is CSSPRAFLGGTDTQYF. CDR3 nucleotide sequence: TGCAGTTCCCCTAGGGCCTTCCTAGGGGGCACAGATACGCAGTATTTT.

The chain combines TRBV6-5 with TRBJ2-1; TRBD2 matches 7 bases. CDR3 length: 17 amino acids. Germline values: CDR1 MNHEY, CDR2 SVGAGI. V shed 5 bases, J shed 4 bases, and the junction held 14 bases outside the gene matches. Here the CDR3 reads CASSTDSSGAVYNEQFF. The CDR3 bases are TGTGCCAGCAGTACGGATTCGAGCGGGGCGGTATACAATGAGCAGTTCTTC.

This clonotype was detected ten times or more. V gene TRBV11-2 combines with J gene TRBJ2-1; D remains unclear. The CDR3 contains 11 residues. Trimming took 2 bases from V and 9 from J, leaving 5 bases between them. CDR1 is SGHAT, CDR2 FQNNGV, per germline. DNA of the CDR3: TGTGCCAGCAGCTTAACGGTTGAGCAGTTCTTC. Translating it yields CASSLTVEQFF.

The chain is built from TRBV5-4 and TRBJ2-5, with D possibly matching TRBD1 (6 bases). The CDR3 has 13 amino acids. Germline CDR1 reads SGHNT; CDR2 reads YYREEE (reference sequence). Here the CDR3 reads CAVGAGGEETQYF. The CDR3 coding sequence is TGTGCAGTGGGGGCTGGAGGTGAAGAGACCCAGTACTTC.

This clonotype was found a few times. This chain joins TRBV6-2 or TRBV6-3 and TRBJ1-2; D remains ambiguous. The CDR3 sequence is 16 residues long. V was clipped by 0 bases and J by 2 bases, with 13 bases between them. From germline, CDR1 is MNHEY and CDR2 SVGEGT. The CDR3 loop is CASSYSPSTLNYGYTF. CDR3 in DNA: TGTGCCAGCAGTTACTCTCCCTCGACCTTAAACTATGGCTACACCTTC.

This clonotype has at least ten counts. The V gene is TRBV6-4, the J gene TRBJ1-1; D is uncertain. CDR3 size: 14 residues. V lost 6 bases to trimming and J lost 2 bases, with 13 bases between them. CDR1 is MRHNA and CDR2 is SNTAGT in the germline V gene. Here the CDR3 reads CASRVQLLNTEAFF. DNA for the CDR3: TGTGCCAGCAGGGTACAGCTTCTAAACACTGAAGCTTTCTTT.

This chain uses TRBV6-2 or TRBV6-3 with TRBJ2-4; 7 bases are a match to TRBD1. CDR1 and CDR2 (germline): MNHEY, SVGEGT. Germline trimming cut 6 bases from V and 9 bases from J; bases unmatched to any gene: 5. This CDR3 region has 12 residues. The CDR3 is CASSDDRVIQYF. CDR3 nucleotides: TGTGCCAGCAGCGACGACAGGGTCATTCAGTACTTC.

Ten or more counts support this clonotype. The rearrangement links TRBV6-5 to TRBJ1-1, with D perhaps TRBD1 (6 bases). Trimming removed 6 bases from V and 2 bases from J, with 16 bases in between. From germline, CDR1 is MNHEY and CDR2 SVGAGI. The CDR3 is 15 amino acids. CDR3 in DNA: TGTGCCAGCAGCTCCCGGGGGGGGGCAAACACTGAAGCTTTCTTT. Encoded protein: CASSSRGGANTEAFF.

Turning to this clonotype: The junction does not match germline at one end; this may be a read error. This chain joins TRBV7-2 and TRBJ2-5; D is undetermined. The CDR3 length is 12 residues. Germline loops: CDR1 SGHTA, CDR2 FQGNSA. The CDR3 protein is CDSSLAEETQYF. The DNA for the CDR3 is TGTGACAGCAGCTTAGCCGAGGAGACCCAGTACTTC.

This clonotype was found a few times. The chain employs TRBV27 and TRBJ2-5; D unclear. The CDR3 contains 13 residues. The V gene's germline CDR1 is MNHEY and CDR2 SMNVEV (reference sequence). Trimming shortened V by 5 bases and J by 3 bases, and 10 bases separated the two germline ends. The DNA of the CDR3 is TGTGCCAGCAGTCGGCAGCTAGAAGAGACCCAGTACTTC. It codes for CASSRQLEETQYF.

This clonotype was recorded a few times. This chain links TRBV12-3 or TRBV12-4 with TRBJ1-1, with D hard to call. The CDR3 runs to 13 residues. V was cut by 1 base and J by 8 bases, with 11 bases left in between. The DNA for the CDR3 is TGTGCCAGCAGTTTAGGTGGGGTCCCCGAAGCTTTCTTT. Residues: CASSLGGVPEAFF.

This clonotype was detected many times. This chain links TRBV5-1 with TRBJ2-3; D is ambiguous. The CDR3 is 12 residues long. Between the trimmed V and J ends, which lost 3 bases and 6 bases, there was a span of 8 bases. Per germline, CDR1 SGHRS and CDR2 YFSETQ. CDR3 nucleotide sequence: TGCGCCAGCAGCTCCACCGGGGATACGCAGTATTTT. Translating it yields CASSSTGDTQYF. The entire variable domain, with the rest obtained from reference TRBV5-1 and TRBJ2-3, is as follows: KAGVTQTPRYLIKTRGQQVTLSCSPISGHRSVSWYQQTPGQGLQFLFEYFSETQRNKGNFPGRFSGRQFSNSRSEMNVSTLELGDSALYLCASSSTGDTQYFGPGTRLTVL.

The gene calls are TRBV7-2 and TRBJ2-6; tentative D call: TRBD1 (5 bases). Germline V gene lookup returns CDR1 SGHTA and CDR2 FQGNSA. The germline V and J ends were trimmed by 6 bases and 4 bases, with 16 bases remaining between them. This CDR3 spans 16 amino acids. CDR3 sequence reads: CASRRIQGPGANVLTF. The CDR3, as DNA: TGTGCCAGCAGACGTATTCAGGGTCCCGGGGCCAACGTCCTGACTTTC. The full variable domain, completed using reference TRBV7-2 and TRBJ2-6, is GAGVSQSPSNKVTEKGKDVELRCDPISGHTALYWYRQSLGQGLEFLIYFQGNSAPDKSGLPSDRFSAERTGGSVSTLTIQRTQQEDSAVYLCASRRIQGPGANVLTFGAGSRLTVL.

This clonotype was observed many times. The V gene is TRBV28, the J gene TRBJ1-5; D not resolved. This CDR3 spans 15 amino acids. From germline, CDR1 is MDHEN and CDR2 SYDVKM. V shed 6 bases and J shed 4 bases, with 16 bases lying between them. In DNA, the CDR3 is TGTGCCAGCAGCTCCCGAACAACCAGAAATCAGCCCCAGCATTTT. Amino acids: CASSSRTTRNQPQHF.

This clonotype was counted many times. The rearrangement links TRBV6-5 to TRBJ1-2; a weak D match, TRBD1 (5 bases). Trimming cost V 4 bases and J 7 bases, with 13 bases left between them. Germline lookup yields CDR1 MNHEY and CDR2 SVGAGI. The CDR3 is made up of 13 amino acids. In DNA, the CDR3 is TGTGCCAGCAGTTGGGGGAGGGCATCTGGCTACACCTTC. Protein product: CASSWGRASGYTF.

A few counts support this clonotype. CDR3: CASSLPGGHRYF. CDR3 DNA: TGTGCCAGCAGCTTACCCGGGGGGCACAGGTACTTC. The chain joins TRBV7-9 to TRBJ2-7; TRBD2 might be the D (7 bases). Trimming pared 2 bases from V and 12 bases from J, leaving 14 bases between. CDR3 size: 12 residues. Germline V gene data show CDR1 as SEHNR and CDR2 as FQNEAQ (reference sequence).

CDR3: CASSTRFTRGPDGELFF. CDR3 coding DNA: TGTGCCAGCAGCACCCGGTTTACGAGGGGGCCGGACGGGGAGCTGTTTTTT. The chain employs TRBV7-9 and TRBJ2-2, with 7 bases identical to TRBD1. CDR1 is SEHNR and CDR2 is FQNEAQ in the germline V gene (reference sequence). The CDR3 loop spans 17 amino acids. The junction had 16 bases not matched to a gene; V was cut back by 5 bases and J by 7 bases.

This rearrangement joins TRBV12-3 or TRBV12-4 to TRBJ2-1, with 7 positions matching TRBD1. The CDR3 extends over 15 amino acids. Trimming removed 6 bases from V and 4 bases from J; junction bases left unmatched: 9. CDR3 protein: CASSDRALGYNEQFF. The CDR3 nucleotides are TGTGCCAGCAGCGACAGGGCCCTTGGGTACAATGAGCAGTTCTTC.

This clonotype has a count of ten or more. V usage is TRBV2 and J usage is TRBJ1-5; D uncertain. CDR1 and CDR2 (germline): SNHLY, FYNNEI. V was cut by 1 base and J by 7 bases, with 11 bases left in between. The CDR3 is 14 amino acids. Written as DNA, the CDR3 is TGTGCCAGCAGTGAAGGATCGGGTGGCCAGCCCCAGCATTTT. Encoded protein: CASSEGSGGQPQHF.

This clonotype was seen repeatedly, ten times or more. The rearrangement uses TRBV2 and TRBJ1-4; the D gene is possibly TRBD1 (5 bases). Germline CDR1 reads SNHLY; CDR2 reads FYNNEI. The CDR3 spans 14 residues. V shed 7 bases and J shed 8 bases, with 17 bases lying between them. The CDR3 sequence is CASIAGQGEEKLFF. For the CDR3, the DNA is TGTGCCAGCATAGCGGGCCAGGGAGAAGAAAAACTGTTTTTT.